This record concerns one TCR beta chain sequence. Its antigen is undetermined. The data were taken from a study of radiotherapy plus CTLA-4 blockade in lung cancer. The overall study: Disease control was seen in roughly 30% of patients, objective responses in roughly 17%. Findings and caveats of the study: Radiotherapy with ipilimumab was followed by blood expansion of tumor-derived clones. With interferon-beta, early dynamics of blood T cell clones were reported to best predict response.

Ipilimumab-mediated CTLA-4 blockade plus focal radiation was given to patients having chemo-refractory metastatic non-small-cell lung cancer. The data were produced by immunoSEQ multiplex PCR, yet TCRdb's version contains in-frame clones alone and is incomplete. Found here are roughly 85,000 clones, around 86% of them singletons; the top ten hold around 17%. This CDR3 has 16 amino acids. CDR1 LNHDA and CDR2 SQIVND come from the germline V gene (reference sequence). The germline V and J ends were trimmed by 5 bases and 5 bases, with 19 bases remaining between them. Sequenced here: peripheral blood, sampled from a patient treated with radiotherapy plus ipilimumab. The sequence was collected from a human donor with non-small cell lung cancer that progressed on radiotherapy plus ipilimumab. The rearrangement uses TRBV19 and TRBJ1-5; possibly TRBD1 for D (5 bases). The CDR3, as DNA: TGTGCCAGTAGTTTTATCGGGAGGGGAACCCATCAGCCCCAGCATTTT. This encodes CASSFIGRGTHQPQHF.